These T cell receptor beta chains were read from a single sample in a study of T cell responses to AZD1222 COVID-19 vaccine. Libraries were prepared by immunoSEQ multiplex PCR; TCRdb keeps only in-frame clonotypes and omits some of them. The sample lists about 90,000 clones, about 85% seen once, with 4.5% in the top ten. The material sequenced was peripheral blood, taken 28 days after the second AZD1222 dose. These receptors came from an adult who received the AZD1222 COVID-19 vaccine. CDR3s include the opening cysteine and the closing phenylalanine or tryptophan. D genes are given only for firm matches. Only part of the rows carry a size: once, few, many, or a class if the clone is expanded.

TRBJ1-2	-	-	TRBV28	CASSLRLYGYTF	TGTGCCAGCAGTTTACGGCTTTATGGCTACACCTTC
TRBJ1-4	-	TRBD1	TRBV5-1	CASSYGQGRVREKLFF	TGCGCCAGCAGCTATGGACAGGGGCGGGTAAGGGAAAAACTGTTTTTT
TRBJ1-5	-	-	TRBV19	CASSIDLEAWGNQPQHF	TGTGCCAGTAGTATAGATTTAGAGGCTTGGGGCAATCAGCCCCAGCATTTT
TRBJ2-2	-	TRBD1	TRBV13	CASTFLTGTANTGELFF	TGTGCCAGCACCTTCTTGACCGGGACAGCGAACACCGGGGAGCTGTTTTTT
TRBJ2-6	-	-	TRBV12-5	CASGLNLLNSGANVLTF	TGTGCTAGTGGTTTGAACCTCCTCAACTCTGGGGCCAACGTCCTGACTTTC
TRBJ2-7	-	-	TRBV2	CASSITLGQYF	TGTGCCAGCAGCATAACCCTGGGGCAGTACTTC
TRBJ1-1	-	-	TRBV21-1	CASSKALRQGAPHTEAFF	TGTGCCAGCAGCAAAGCGCTGAGACAGGGGGCCCCACACACTGAAGCTTTCTTT
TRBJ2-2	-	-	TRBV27	CASSPLWSARSNTGELFF	TGTGCCAGCAGTCCCCTTTGGAGCGCCAGGTCGAACACCGGGGAGCTGTTTTTT
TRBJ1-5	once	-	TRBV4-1	CASSQHWGGRVYSNQPQHF	TGCGCCAGCAGCCAGCACTGGGGGGGGAGGGTTTATAGCAATCAGCCCCAGCATTTT
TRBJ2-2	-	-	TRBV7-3	CASSRRTGELFF	TGTGCCAGCAGCCGCAGAACCGGGGAGCTGTTTTTT
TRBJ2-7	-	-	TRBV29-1	CSVGRDTIISYEQYF	TGCAGCGTTGGCCGGGACACAATCATATCCTACGAGCAGTACTTC
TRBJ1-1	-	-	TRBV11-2	CASSPVNRAEAFF	TGTGCCAGCAGCCCCGTTAATCGCGCTGAAGCTTTCTTT
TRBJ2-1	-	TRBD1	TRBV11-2	CASSSDRGGSPYNEQFF	TGTGCCAGCAGCTCCGACAGGGGGGGATCCCCCTACAATGAGCAGTTCTTC